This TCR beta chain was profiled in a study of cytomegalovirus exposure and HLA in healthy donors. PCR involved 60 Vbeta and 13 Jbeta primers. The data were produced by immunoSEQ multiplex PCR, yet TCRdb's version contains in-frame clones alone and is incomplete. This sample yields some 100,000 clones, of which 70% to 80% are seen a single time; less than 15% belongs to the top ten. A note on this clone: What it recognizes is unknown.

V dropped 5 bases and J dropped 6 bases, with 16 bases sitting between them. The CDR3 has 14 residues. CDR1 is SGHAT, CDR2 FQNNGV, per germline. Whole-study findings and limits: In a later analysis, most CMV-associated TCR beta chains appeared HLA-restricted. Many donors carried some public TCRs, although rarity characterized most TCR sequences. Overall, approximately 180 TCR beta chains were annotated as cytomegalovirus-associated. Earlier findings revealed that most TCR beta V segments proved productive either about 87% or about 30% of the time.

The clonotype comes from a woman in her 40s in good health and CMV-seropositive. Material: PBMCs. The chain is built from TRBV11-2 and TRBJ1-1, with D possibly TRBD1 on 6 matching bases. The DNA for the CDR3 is TGTGCCAGCAGCAGTTGGGCAGGGGCTGCTGAAGCTTTCTTT. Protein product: CASSSWAGAAEAFF.